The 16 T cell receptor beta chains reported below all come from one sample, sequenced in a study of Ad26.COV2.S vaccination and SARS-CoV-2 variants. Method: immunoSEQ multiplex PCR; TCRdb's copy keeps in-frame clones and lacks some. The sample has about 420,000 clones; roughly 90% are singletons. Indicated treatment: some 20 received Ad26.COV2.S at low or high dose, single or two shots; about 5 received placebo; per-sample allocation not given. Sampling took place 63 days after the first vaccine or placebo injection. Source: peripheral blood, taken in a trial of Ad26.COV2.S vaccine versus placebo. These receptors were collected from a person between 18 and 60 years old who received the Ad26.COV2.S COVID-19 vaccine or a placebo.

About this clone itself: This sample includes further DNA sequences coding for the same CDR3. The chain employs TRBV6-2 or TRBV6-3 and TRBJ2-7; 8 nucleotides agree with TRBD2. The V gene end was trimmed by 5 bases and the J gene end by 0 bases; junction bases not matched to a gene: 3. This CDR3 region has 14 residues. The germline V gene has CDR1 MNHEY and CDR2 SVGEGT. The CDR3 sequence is CASSTGTSSYEQYF. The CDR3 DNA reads TGTGCCAGCAGTACCGGGACTAGCTCCTACGAGCAGTACTTC.

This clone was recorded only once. CDR3 DNA: TGTGCCAGCAGCAAAAATACCGGGACAGGGAAGGACTATGGCTACACCTTC. Its translation: CASSKNTGTGKDYGYTF. V is TRBV5-4 and J is TRBJ1-2; TRBD1 matches at 9 bases. This CDR3 spans 17 amino acids. V shed 4 bases, J shed 3 bases, and the junction held 13 bases outside the gene matches. Germline CDR1 is SGHNT and CDR2 is YYREEE (reference sequence).

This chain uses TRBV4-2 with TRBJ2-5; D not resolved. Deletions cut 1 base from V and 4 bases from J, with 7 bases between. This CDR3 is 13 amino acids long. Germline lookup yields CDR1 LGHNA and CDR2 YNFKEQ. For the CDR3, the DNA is TGTGCCAGCAGCCAAGTTGCTATAGAGACCCAGTACTTC. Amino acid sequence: CASSQVAIETQYF.

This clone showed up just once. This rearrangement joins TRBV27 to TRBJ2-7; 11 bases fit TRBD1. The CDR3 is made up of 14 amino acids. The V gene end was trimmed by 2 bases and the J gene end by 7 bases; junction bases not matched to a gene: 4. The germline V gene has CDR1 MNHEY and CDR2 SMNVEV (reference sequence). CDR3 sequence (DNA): TGTGCCAGCAGTTTAAGGGACAGGGGGAAAGAGCAGTACTTC. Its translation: CASSLRDRGKEQYF.

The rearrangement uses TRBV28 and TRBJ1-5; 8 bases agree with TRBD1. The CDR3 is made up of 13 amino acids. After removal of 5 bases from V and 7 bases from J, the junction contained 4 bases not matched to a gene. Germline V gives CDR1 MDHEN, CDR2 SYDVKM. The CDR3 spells CASSGGQAQPQHF. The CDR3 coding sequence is TGTGCCAGCAGTGGGGGACAGGCCCAGCCCCAGCATTTT. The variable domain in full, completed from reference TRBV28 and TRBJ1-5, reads DVKVTQSSRYLVKRTGEKVFLECVQDMDHENMFWYRQDPGLGLRLIYFSYDVKMKEKGDIPEGYSVSREKKERFSLILESASTNQTSMYLCASSGGQAQPQHFGDGTRLSIL.

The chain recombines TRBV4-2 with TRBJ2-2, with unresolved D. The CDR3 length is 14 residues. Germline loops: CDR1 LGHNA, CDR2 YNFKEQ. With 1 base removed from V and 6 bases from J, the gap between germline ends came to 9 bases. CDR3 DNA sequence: TGTGCCAGCAGCCAAGGGATTTTGGCCGGGGAGCTGTTTTTT. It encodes CASSQGILAGELFF.

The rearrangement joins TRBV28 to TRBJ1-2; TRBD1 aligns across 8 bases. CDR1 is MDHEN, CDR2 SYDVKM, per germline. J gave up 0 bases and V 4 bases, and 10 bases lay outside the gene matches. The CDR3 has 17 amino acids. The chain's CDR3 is CASSSRTGYTTNYGYTF. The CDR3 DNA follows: TGTGCCAGCAGTTCCCGGACAGGGTATACAACTAACTATGGCTACACCTTC.

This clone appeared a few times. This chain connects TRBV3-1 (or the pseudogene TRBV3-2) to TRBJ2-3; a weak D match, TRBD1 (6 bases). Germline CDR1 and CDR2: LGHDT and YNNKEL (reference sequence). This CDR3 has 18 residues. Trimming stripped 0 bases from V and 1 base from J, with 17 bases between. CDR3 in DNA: TGTGCCAGCAGCCAAGAAGTGCTAGGGGGAGTGGGCACAGATACGCAGTATTTT. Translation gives CASSQEVLGGVGTDTQYF.

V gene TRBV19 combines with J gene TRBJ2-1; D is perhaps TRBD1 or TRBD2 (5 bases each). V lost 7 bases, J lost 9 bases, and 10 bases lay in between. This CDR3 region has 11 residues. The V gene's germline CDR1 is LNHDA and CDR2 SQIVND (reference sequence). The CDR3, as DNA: TGTGCCAGTAACGCGAGGGGTGAGCAGTTCTTC. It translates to CASNARGEQFF.

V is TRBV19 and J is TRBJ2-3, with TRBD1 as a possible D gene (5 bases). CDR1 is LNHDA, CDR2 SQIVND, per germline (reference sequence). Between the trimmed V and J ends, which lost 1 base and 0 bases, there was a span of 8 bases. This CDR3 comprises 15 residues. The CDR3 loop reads CASSIGGDSTDTQYF. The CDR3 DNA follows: TGTGCCAGTAGTATAGGGGGCGACAGCACAGATACGCAGTATTTT. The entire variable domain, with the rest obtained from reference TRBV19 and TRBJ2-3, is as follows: DGGITQSPKYLFRKEGQNVTLSCEQNLNHDAMYWYRQDPGQGLRLIYYSQIVNDFQKGDIAEGYSVSREKKESFPLTVTSAQKNPTAFYLCASSIGGDSTDTQYFGPGTRLTVL.

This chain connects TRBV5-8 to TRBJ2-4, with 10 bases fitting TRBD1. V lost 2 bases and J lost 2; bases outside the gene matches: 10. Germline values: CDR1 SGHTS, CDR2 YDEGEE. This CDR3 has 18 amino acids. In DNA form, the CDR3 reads TGTGCCAGCAGCTTTTATACCGGACAGGGGGAACCCAAAAACATTCAGTACTTC. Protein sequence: CASSFYTGQGEPKNIQYF.

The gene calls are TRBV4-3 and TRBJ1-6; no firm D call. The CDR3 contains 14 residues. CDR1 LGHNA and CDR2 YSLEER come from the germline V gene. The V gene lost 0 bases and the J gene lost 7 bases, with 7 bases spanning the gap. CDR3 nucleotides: TGCGCCAGCAGCCAAGACCGGTGGAATTCACCCCTCCACTTT. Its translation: CASSQDRWNSPLHF.

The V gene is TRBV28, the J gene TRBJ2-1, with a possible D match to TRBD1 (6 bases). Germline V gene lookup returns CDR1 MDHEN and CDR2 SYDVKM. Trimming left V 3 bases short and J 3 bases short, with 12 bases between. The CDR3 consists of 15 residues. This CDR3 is CASSLMGAIYNEQFF. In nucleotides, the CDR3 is TGTGCCAGCAGTTTGATGGGGGCGATCTACAATGAGCAGTTCTTC. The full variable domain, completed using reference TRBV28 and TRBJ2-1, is DVKVTQSSRYLVKRTGEKVFLECVQDMDHENMFWYRQDPGLGLRLIYFSYDVKMKEKGDIPEGYSVSREKKERFSLILESASTNQTSMYLCASSLMGAIYNEQFFGPGTRLTVL.

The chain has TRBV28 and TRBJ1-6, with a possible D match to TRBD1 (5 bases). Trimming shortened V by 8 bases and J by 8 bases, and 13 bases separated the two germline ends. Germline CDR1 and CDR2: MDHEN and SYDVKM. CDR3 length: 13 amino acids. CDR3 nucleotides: TGTGCCAGCCACCCGGGGGTCGATTCACCCCTCCACTTT. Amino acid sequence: CASHPGVDSPLHF.

Here the CDR3 reads CASSQTTGSTGELFF. For the CDR3, the DNA is TGTGCCAGCAGTCAGACCACAGGGAGCACCGGGGAGCTGTTTTTT. V gene TRBV6-5 combines with J gene TRBJ2-2; weak D call: TRBD1 (6 bases). This CDR3 has 15 residues. Germline V lookup: CDR1 MNHEY, CDR2 SVGAGI. The V end lost 5 bases, the J end lost 4 bases, and 14 bases lay between the germline ends.

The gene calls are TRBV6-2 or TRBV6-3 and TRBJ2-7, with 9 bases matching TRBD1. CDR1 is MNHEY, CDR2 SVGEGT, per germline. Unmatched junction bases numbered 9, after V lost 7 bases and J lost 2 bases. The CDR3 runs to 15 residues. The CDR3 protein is CASIPGDRATYEQYF. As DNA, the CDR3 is TGTGCCAGCATCCCGGGGGACAGGGCCACCTACGAGCAGTACTTC.